The 6 T cell receptor beta chains given below trace back to one sample, sequenced in a study of blood T cell repertoires in COVID-19. TCRdb's copy holds only in-frame clones and misses some; the assay was immunoSEQ multiplex PCR. The data contain about 310,000 clones, roughly nine tenths of them singletons. The sample consisted of PBMCs or T cells enriched from blood (not recorded which). These receptors all stem from a man aged 55 to 70 who had recovered from COVID-19.

This clone was seen a single time. The rearrangement uses TRBV18 and TRBJ2-7; 9 bases are a match to TRBD1. The V gene's germline CDR1 is KGHSH and CDR2 LQKENI. V lost 3 bases to trimming and J lost 2 bases; unmatched junction nucleotides: 5. The CDR3 is 15 residues long. The CDR3 DNA is TGTGCCAGCTCACCCTTAGGGACAGGGACCTACGAGCAGTACTTC. It yields the protein CASSPLGTGTYEQYF.

The rearrangement links TRBV27 to TRBJ1-3; perhaps TRBD1 as D (5 bases). The CDR3 is 15 residues long. Looked up from germline, CDR1 is MNHEY and CDR2 is SMNVEV (reference sequence). V lost 5 bases to trimming and J lost 4 bases, with 15 bases between them. CDR3 in DNA: TGTGCCAGCAGTACGAACAGGAGGGCGGGAAACACCATATATTTT. This encodes CASSTNRRAGNTIYF.

This chain links TRBV20-1 with TRBJ2-7; 10 bases line up with TRBD2. CDR3 length: 16 amino acids. The V gene's germline CDR1 is DFQATT and CDR2 SNEGSKA (reference sequence). After removal of 3 bases from V and 3 bases from J, the junction contained 11 bases not matched to a gene. CDR3 DNA: TGCAGTGCTAGTACGCCGGGACTAGCGAGAAGCTACGAGCAGTACTTC. This sequence encodes CSASTPGLARSYEQYF.

With respect to this clone: One end of the junction does not line up with germline, which may come from a read error. This rearrangement joins TRBV7-3 to TRBJ1-2, with TRBD1 matching 9 bases. Germline CDR1 SGHTA, CDR2 FQGTGA. There are 14 residues in the CDR3. This CDR3 reads CASSFTGGVGAFHF. DNA for the CDR3: TGTGCCAGCAGCTTTACAGGGGGCGTCGGAGCGTTCCACTTC.

The genes are TRBV3-1 (or the pseudogene TRBV3-2) and TRBJ1-1; D uncertain. V lost 4 bases, J lost 3 bases, and 15 bases lay in between. There are 15 residues in the CDR3. Looked up from germline, CDR1 is LGHDT and CDR2 is YNNKEL (reference sequence). The CDR3 sequence is CASSLTAGRDTEAFF. The CDR3 DNA sequence: TGTGCCAGCAGCCTCACTGCCGGGCGGGACACTGAAGCTTTCTTT.

This chain links TRBV7-2 with TRBJ2-1; the match to TRBD2 covers 15 bases. There are 18 residues in the CDR3. The V gene end was trimmed by 5 bases and the J gene end by 5 bases; junction bases not matched to a gene: 10. Germline V lookup: CDR1 SGHTA, CDR2 FQGNSA. As DNA, the CDR3 is TGTGCCAGCAGCGGACTAGCGGGAGGGCCGAGGAGGGACAATGAGCAGTTCTTC. The encoded protein is CASSGLAGGPRRDNEQFF.